This entry is about one T cell receptor beta chain. The antigen remains undetermined. This entry belongs to a study of cytomegalovirus exposure and HLA in healthy donors. About the study: Falling in the Caucasian-associated ancestry cluster were approximately 86% of 398 genotyped donors. The study, taken as a whole, reports: The classifier reportedly diagnosed cytomegalovirus status with high specificity and sensitivity. Reportedly, HLA-A and HLA-B alleles of most subjects were accurately predicted from TCR beta.

Donors likely had unrecorded immune exposures despite being nominally healthy when sampled. The PCR employed 60 Vbeta primers together with 13 Jbeta primers. Clones were read by immunoSEQ multiplex PCR, and TCRdb kept only the in-frame ones, dropping some. Of approximately 99,000 clones listed, about 81% are singletons. The clonotype was recovered from a man aged 40-49 years in good health and CMV-seropositive. Sequencing was done on a sample of PBMCs.

CDR3: CAWRGLSGNTIYF. As DNA, the CDR3 is TGTGCCTGGAGGGGGCTCTCTGGAAACACCATATATTTT. This sequence joins TRBV30 and TRBJ1-3, with TRBD1 as a possible D gene (5 bases). The V gene's germline CDR1 is GTSNPN and CDR2 SVGIG (reference sequence). This CDR3 spans 13 amino acids. Between the trimmed V and J ends, which lost 3 bases and 0 bases, there was a span of 6 bases.